This TCR beta chain is drawn from a study of cytomegalovirus exposure and HLA in healthy donors. Whole-study context: When fewer than 400 donors were genotyped, just over 80% of them were found to fall in the Caucasian-associated ancestry cluster. Broader study findings: Confirmation was obtained in vitro that a few CMV-associated chains are specific for CMV antigens.

V was trimmed by 3 bases and J by 7 bases, leaving 9 bases between them. The length of the CDR3 is 12 residues. The germline V gene has CDR1 SEHNR and CDR2 FQNEAQ (reference sequence). Primers: 60 Vbeta forward and 13 Jbeta reverse. The protocol was immunoSEQ multiplex PCR, while the TCRdb copy is restricted to in-frame clones and leaves out a portion. This sample has about 160,000 clones, with 75% to 80% found just once. Turning to this clone: What it binds is unknown.

The receptor was derived from a woman aged 50 to 60 in good health and CMV-seropositive. The material sequenced was PBMCs. The genes are TRBV7-9 and TRBJ1-1, with D possibly matching TRBD1 (5 bases). CDR3 amino acids: CASSFAGGEAFF. DNA for the CDR3: TGTGCCAGCAGCTTTGCGGGGGGTGAAGCTTTCTTT.